This T cell receptor beta chain was recovered during a study of cytomegalovirus exposure and HLA in healthy donors (dated by TCRdb to about 2017). In terms of the full investigation: According to an earlier analysis of 550 to 750 of the donors, about 179 million T cells yielded 117 million unique TCR beta sequences and more than 250 Gb of sequence data. An early release that covered some 640 HLA-typed donors contained around 330 gigabases of sequencing data and 85 million to 100 million unique TCR sequences. Of the 300 to 500 genotyped donors, 75% to 85% were placed in the genetic ancestry cluster associated with self-reported Caucasian donors. The study aimed to test whether cataloging public T cell receptors could reveal signatures of past pathogen exposure. The study profiled the T cell repertoires of about 640 subjects by immunosequencing and related them to cytomegalovirus serostatus. A separate validation cohort of approximately 120 different subjects was used in addition to the approximately 700-subject first cohort. To predict cytomegalovirus infection status, the study brought together high-throughput TCR immunosequencing, statistical association of individual TCRs with disease status, and machine learning. A later analysis re-examined previously published TCR beta repertoires from several hundred donors and added high-resolution HLA genotyping to investigate patterns of TCR occurrence. In the later analysis, no new phenotypic data were used to find candidate immune exposures; instead, reliance was placed on TCR beta sequences and their occurrence across donors. To decide whether each TCR beta V gene segment behaved as functional or pseudogenic, an earlier analysis of 587 of the donors relied on high-throughput TCR beta sequencing. Donor age, sex, ethnicity and CMV serostatus were compiled together with the repertoire data. A later genetic analysis used genome-wide SNP genotypes for about 60% of the roughly 700 donors, treating that subset as a discovery cohort. All discovery cohort repertoires had been generated on a single sequencing platform. HLA typing covered class I and class II loci at four-digit resolution. Typing coverage varied by locus: about 629-640 donors for A, B, C, DRB1 and DQB1; 500 to 550 for DQA1; over 600 for DPA1; around 490 for DPB1. Roughly 5 DR-DQ haplotypes were treated as single units for association and clustering because of strong linkage in the cohort. Across 300 to 400 genotyped donors of the cohort, an average of about 220,000 unique TCR beta nucleotide sequences per donor were sequenced, and 15% to 20% of those sequences were non-productive. The full study reports these points: A few of the identified cytomegalovirus-associated TCR beta chains were confirmed in vitro to be specific for cytomegalovirus antigens. According to a later analysis, most CMV-associated TCR beta chains appeared to be HLA-restricted, and the HLA associations seemed to be driven largely by CMV exposure. Strong co-occurrence of HLA alleles, especially DR and DQ, made assigning TCR associations to individual alleles difficult. The earlier analysis of about 600 of the donors excluded roughly 17 rarely observed V segments, including chromosome 9 orphons, because counts were too low. Specific HLA alleles were associated with about 17,000 TCR beta sequences at a false discovery rate of 0.05 in a later analysis. The only immune exposure information available for the cohort was CMV serostatus. Because the 87-base-pair reads could not distinguish some IMGT-functional V segments, including TRBV6-2 and TRBV6-3, those segments were excluded. Broadly in line with IMGT annotations, most TCR beta V segments showed up in productive rearrangements about 90% or about 30% of the time in an earlier analysis of 450 to 750 of the donors. Only TCR beta chains were sequenced in this cohort, and the absence of alpha or paired-chain data limited detectable features. Linkage disequilibrium might explain the correlated functional status among segregating V segments, but an unknown experimental factor could not be excluded. The classifier was reported to diagnose cytomegalovirus status with high specificity and sensitivity in both the original and validation cohorts. A later analysis found that TCR association rates varied across HLA loci, with DRB1 alleles showing the most associated TCRs and HLA-C alleles the fewest. A further reported finding was that TCR beta sequences accurately predicted the HLA-A and HLA-B alleles for most subjects in the first cohort. An association between a missense DCLRE1C variant and V-gene and J-gene trimming of TCR beta chains was found in a later genetic analysis and replicated in an independent cohort. While some public TCRs were present in many individuals, most TCR sequences turned up only very rarely across donors. The authors suggested that the approach could potentially be extended to other disease states and immunological phenotypes. In a later analysis, HLA-associated TCR beta chains showed more clonal expansion and lower generation probabilities than non-associated chains that were equally common. According to a later genetic analysis, donors in an Asian-associated ancestry cluster had fewer N-insertions in productive TCRs than the approximately 700-donor mean. The presence/absence analyses assumed that sequencing depth was roughly uniform across donors, and that assumption may not be true. Several of the top co-occurrence clusters appeared to be linked to parvovirus B19, influenza, CMV and Epstein-Barr virus, according to a later analysis. HLA typing was unavailable for some donors at each locus, so association tests used only the typed subset. In the study, around 150 TCR beta chains were listed as associated with cytomegalovirus. The sequencing pipeline was judged likely to have produced a cluster of highly shared sequence variants as a technical artifact.

The CDR3 runs 14 residues from the cysteine to the phenylalanine. Just CDR3 DNA is preserved here, 42 bases in frame from base 1. At the junction V is shortened by 4 bases and J by 1 base, with 8 bases in between. Per the germline V gene, SNHLY is the CDR1 and FYNNEI is the CDR2. This clone was counted between two and nine times. No cognate antigen has been identified for it. There are no base qualities to consult, and no much larger clone falls within one base. To prepare the library, the immunoSEQ multiplex PCR assay was applied. The multiplex PCR relied on a mix of 60 forward primers for TCR Vbeta segments and 13 reverse primers for TCR Jbeta segments. The CDR3 region of rearranged TCR beta genes was amplified from genomic DNA by a multiplex PCR assay. Amplified TCR beta libraries were sequenced as 87-base-pair reads on the Illumina HiSeq System. The published analysis was carried out like this. A later analysis counted 65 million to 90 million unique TCR beta chains across the 550 to 700 repertoires, and around 12 million of these chains were shared by at least two donors. Raw reads were error-corrected and collapsed into unique sequences with a nearest-neighbor algorithm that merged closely related sequences to remove PCR and sequencing errors. To assign V, D and J gene segments, CDR3 sequences were aligned to IMGT reference sequences. Each retained sequence needed at least a six-nucleotide match to both a V gene segment and a J gene segment. Rearrangements were called productive when the CDR3 lacked stop codons and stayed in frame with V and J; all others were non-productive. CDR3 was defined by IMGT convention, running from the second conserved V-encoded cysteine to the conserved J-encoded phenylalanine. Sequences without an unambiguous match to a single V gene segment were excluded from the earlier analysis of about 640 of the donors. In an earlier analysis of 450 to 700 of the donors, V segments were called functional above 56.7% productive rearrangements and were called segregating when the between-donor standard deviation exceeded 5%. A statistical classification framework was built for diagnosing cytomegalovirus status from the catalog of TCR beta chain sequences. V and J gene assignment, in a later analysis, came from comparing TCR nucleotide sequences with IMGT/GENE-DB human TR gene sequences. The TCRdist pipeline was used in a later analysis to assign CDR3 sequences and most-parsimonious VDJ recombination scenarios. In a later analysis, each TCR beta chain was defined by its CDR3 amino acid sequence together with its V-gene family, and reads without a unique V-gene family were excluded. In a later analysis, approximately 590 highly shared, low-generation-probability nucleotide sequences were removed to address suspected cross-contamination and a sequencing artifact. For each public chain, a later analysis derived a clonal expansion index from normalized ranks of inferred template counts within each repertoire. A later analysis computed generation probabilities with a VDJ recombination model fitted to out-of-frame rearrangements, and checked the results against IGoR. A later analysis scored TCR-TCR, TCR-HLA and TCR-CMV co-occurrence with hypergeometric tests, applying a repertoire-size bias correction to TCR pairs. A later analysis estimated false discovery rates by permuting HLA or CMV assignments 20 times. In a later analysis, co-occurring TCRs were grouped using DBSCAN, and TCRdist sequence similarity was added for clustering within HLA-allele-positive subsets. For co-occurrence clustering, repertoires with fewer than 30,000 or more than 120,000 public chains were excluded, along with five repertoires with anomalous nucleotide sharing. The clones in this table, taken by TCRdb from immuneACCESS, are in-frame only. Not every clone is retained; where verified, under half of the shortfall comes from an unresolved V gene, and the cause of the rest is unknown. V, J and clone size are taken as reported in that table, and D and trimming were inferred from the DNA itself. The sample has around 150,000 clones on record, approximately 73% of them singletons. 13% to 15% of the sample comes from the top ten.

In total, 600 or so healthy bone marrow donors made up the cohort. At the time of sampling, all cohort members were nominally healthy, though unrecorded immune exposures were likely present. CMV serostatus was recorded as positive for almost 300 and negative for about half of the 666 cohort members, whereas no CMV serostatus was recorded for the donor in question. A peripheral blood sample was provided by each donor, and peripheral blood mononuclear cells were used for TCR beta sequencing. The Qiagen DNeasy Blood Extraction Kit was used to extract genomic DNA from the blood cell samples. Material: PBMCs. The chain joins TRBV2 to TRBJ2-1; the D gene remains uncertain. This TCR was sampled from a human donor in good health. CDR3 region: CASSASRSYNEQFF. Read as DNA, the sequence is TGTGCCAGCAGTGCGTCCAGGTCCTACAATGAGCAGTTCTTC.